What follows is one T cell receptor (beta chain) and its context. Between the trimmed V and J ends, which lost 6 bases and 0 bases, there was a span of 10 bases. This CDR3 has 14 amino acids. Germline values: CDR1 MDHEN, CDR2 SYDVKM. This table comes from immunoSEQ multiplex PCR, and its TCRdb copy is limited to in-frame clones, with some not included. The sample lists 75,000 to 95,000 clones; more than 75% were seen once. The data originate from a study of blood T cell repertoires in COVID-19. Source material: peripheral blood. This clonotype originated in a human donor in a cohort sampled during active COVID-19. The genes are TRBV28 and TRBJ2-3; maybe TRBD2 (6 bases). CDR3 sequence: CASSPSVSTDTQYF. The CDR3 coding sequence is TGTGCCAGCAGCCCTAGCGTGAGCACAGATACGCAGTATTTT. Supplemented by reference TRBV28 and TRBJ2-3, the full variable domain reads DVKVTQSSRYLVKRTGEKVFLECVQDMDHENMFWYRQDPGLGLRLIYFSYDVKMKEKGDIPEGYSVSREKKERFSLILESASTNQTSMYLCASSPSVSTDTQYFGPGTRLTVL.